One and the same sample provided the 2 T cell receptor beta chains below, sequenced in a study of blood T cell repertoires in COVID-19. The repertoire was sequenced with immunoSEQ multiplex PCR; TCRdb's copy has only in-frame clones and lacks some. The sample consists of about 230,000 clones, roughly 88% of them appearing once. The sample taken for sequencing was PBMCs or T cells enriched from blood (not recorded which). The receptors originated from a woman aged 40 to 55 with acute COVID-19.

The chain has TRBV10-3 and TRBJ1-4; tentative D call: TRBD1 (5 bases). Trimming took 10 bases from V and 7 from J, leaving 16 bases between them. The CDR3 sequence is 13 residues long. In germline, CDR1 is ENHRY, CDR2 SYGVKD. CDR3: CATREGGAEKLFF. The DNA of the CDR3 is TGTGCCACCCGGGAGGGCGGGGCTGAAAAACTGTTTTTT.

V and J are TRBV11-3 and TRBJ2-2; D may be TRBD1 (7 bases). The V end was cut by 5 bases, the J end by 2 bases, with 15 bases between. Germline CDR1 reads SGHNT; CDR2 reads YENEEA. The CDR3 is 16 amino acids. Here the CDR3 reads CASSPGGTVNTGELFF. CDR3 sequence (DNA): TGTGCCAGCAGCCCTGGCGGGACAGTCAACACCGGGGAGCTGTTTTTT.